This T cell receptor (beta chain) was documented in a study of T-cell reconstitution after alpha-beta-depleted transplantation in children. Library preparation (for TCRbeta) was performed with unique molecular identifiers. TCRdb reprocessed the PCR reads with MiXCR, giving one entry per CDR3 protein. This table holds nearly 550,000 distinct CDR3 sequences, 15% to 20% found once. Trimming cost V 6 bases and J 7 bases, with 16 bases left between them. This CDR3 is built from 14 residues. Germline values: CDR1 LGHDT, CDR2 YNNKEL (reference sequence). This sequence joins TRBV3-1 and TRBJ2-1, with D possibly TRBD2 on 6 matching bases. The origin of this receptor is a human donor who donated a stem cell graft to a child with acute lymphoblastic leukemia. The input for sequencing was PBMCs from the stem cell graft donor, taken from the stem cell graft. The CDR3 DNA reads as TGTGCCAGCAGTCCCTGGGGGGACGGGAATGAGCAGTTCTTC. This sequence encodes CASSPWGDGNEQFF.